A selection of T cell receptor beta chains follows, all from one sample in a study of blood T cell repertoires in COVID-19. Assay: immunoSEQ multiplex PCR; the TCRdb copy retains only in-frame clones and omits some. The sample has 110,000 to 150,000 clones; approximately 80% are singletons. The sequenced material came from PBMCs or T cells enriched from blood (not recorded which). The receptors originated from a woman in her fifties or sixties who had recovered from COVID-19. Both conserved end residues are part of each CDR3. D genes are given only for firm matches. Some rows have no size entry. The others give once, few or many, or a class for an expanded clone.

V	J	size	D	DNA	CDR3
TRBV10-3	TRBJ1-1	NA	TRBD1	TGTGCCATCAGTGAGTGGGGACAGGGGGCGAACACTGAAGCTTTCTTT	CAISEWGQGANTEAFF
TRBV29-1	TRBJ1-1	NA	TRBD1	TGCAGCGTAAAAGGGGTGGACAGGGTAGCTGCTGAAGCTTTCTTT	CSVKGVDRVAAEAFF
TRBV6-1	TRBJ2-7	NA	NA	TGTGCCAGCAGTGAACTGTCGGGAAGCTCCTACGAGCAGTACTTC	CASSELSGSSYEQYF
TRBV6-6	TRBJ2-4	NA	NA	TGTGCCAGCAGTTTACAGGGTCAAGACATTCAGTACTTC	CASSLQGQDIQYF
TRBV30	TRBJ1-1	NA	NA	TGTGCCTGGTCGACAGGCTACACTGAAGCTTTCTTT	CAWSTGYTEAFF
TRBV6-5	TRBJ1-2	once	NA	TGTGCCAGCACGTCGGGGTATGGCTACACCTTC	CASTSGYGYTF
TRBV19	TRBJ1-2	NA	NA	TGTGCCAGTAGTATCGGAGACAGCTATGGCTACACCTTC	CASSIGDSYGYTF
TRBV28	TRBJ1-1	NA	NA	TGTGCCAGCAGACTCCGGACTGAAGCTTTCTTT	CASRLRTEAFF
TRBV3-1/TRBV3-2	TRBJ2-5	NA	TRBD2	TGTGCCAGCAGCCTGACTAGCGGGGGGGAGACCCAGTACTTC	CASSLTSGGETQYF
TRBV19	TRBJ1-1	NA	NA	TGTGCCAGTAGTGCCCGAGGGGGTATAGGGAACACTGAAGCTTTCTTT	CASSARGGIGNTEAFF
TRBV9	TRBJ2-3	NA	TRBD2	TGTGCCAGCAGCTTCCGACCCTTGACTAGCGGGGTCCACGATACGCAGTATTTT	CASSFRPLTSGVHDTQYF
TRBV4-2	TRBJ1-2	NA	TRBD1	TGTGCCAGCAGCCACGCCGACAGGGGAGGGAGCTACACCTTC	CASSHADRGGSYTF
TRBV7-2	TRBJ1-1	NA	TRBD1	TGTGCCAGCAGCCGGGACAGGTACACTGAAGCTTTCTTT	CASSRDRYTEAFF
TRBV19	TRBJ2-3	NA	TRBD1	TGTGCCAGTAGTATTGAACAGGGGTTCTCCGATACGCAGTATTTT	CASSIEQGFSDTQYF
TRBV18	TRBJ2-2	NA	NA	TGTGCCAGCCAACGCGAAGGGGAGCTGTTTTTT	CASQREGELFF
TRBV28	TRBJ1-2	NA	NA	TGTGCCAGCAGTTTATACGGCAGGGAAGCTAACTATGGCTACACCTTC	CASSLYGREANYGYTF
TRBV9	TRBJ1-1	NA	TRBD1	TGTGCCAGCAGTTCTTGGGACAGGGATATGGGGGCTGAAGCTTTCTTT	CASSSWDRDMGAEAFF
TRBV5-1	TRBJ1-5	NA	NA	TGCGCCAGCAGCTTGGGAGAGAGCAATCAGCCCCAGCATTTT	CASSLGESNQPQHF
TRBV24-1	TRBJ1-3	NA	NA	TGTGCCACCAGTGGCGGAGGAAACACCATATATTTT	CATSGGGNTIYF
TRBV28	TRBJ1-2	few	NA	TGTGCCAGCAGTTCGTCAGGGATTAACTATGGCTACACCTTC	CASSSSGINYGYTF
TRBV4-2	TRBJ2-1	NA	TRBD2	TGTGCCAGCAGCCGGGCCGGGACTAGCTCCTACAATGAGCAGTTCTTC	CASSRAGTSSYNEQFF
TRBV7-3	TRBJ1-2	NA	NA	TGTGCCAGCAGCTCACAACCCGGGGACACCGCCACCTTC	CASSSQPGDTATF
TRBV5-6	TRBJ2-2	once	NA	TGTGCCAGCAGGAGAGTCACCGGGGAGCTGTTTTTT	CASRRVTGELFF
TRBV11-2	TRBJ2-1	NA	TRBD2	TGTGCCAGCAGCTTGTTGGGAGGGAACTACAATGAGCAGTTCTTC	CASSLLGGNYNEQFF
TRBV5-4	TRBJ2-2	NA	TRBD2	TGTGCCAGCAGTAGTAGCGGGGGGGCGAACGGGGAGCTGTTTTTT	CASSSSGGANGELFF
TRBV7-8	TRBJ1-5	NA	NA	TGTGCCAGCAGACGTGACATGCCTCAGCCCCAGCATTTT	CASRRDMPQPQHF
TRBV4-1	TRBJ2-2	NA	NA	TGCGCCAGCAGTCAGGGGATGTACACCGGGGAGCTGTTTTTT	CASSQGMYTGELFF
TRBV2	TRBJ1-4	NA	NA	TGTGCCAGCACCCCTACGGGTGAAAAACTGTTTTTT	CASTPTGEKLFF
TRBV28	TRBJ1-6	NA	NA	TGTGCCAGCGCCGGGGGGTCACCCCTCCACTTT	CASAGGSPLHF
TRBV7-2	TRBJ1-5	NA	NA	TGTGCCAGCAGCTTACAGATCAATCAGCCCCAGCATTTT	CASSLQINQPQHF
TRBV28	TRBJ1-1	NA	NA	TGTGCCAGCAGTCCCGAGGGAGCTCCGTACACTGAAGCTTTCTTT	CASSPEGAPYTEAFF
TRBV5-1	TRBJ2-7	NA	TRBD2	TGCGCCAGCAGCTTGGTTCTAGCGGGGGCCTACGAGCAGTACTTC	CASSLVLAGAYEQYF
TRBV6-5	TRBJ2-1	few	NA	TGTGCCAGCAGCTACCTCCCGGACACAGGGTACAGTGAGCAGTTCTTC	CASSYLPDTGYSEQFF
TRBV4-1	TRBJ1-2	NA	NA	TGCGCCAGCAGCCACCCCTGGGGGGGGAGGCAGGGATTCGTCGGCTACACCTTC	CASSHPWGGRQGFVGYTF
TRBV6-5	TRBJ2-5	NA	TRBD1	TGTGCCAGCATCCGACAGGGACAAGAGACCCAGTACTTC	CASIRQGQETQYF
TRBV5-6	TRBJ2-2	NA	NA	TGTGCCAGCAGCTTGGAGGGAGGAGAAAACACCGGGGAGCTGTTTTTT	CASSLEGGENTGELFF
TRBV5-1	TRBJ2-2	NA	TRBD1	TGCGCCAGCAGCATACGACAGGGGGCCACCGGGGAGCTGTTTTTT	CASSIRQGATGELFF
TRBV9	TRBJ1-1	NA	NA	TGTGCCAGCAGCGTAGCGTCCCTAACCTGGAACACTGAAGCTTTCTTT	CASSVASLTWNTEAFF
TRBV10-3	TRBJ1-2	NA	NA	TGTGCCATCACTGAAGCCCAGGGAGGGTTATATGGCTACACCTTC	CAITEAQGGLYGYTF
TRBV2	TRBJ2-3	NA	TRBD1	TGTGCCAGCAGAGACAGGGCAGATACGCAGTATTTT	CASRDRADTQYF
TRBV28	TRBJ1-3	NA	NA	TGTGCCAGCAGCCCGGACAGCTTCTCTGGAAACACCATATATTTT	CASSPDSFSGNTIYF
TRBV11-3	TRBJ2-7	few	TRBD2	TGTGCCAGCAGCTTAGACAGCGGGACCTACGAGCAGTACTTC	CASSLDSGTYEQYF
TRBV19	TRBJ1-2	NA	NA	TGTGCCACCTCAGGGTCCCACGTCCTAGGCTACACCTTC	CATSGSHVLGYTF
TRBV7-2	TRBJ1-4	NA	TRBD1	TGTGCCAGCAGCTACAGGGGAAACCCAAGGGAAAAACTATTTTTT	CASSYRGNPREKLFF
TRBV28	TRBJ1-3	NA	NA	TGTGCCAGCAGCCCCCCGGGGGAGGGTGGAAACACCATATATTTT	CASSPPGEGGNTIYF
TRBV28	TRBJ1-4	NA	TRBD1	TGTGCCAGCAGTTTGAGTGGGGTCGGGACAGGGGGAAAACTGTTTTTT	CASSLSGVGTGGKLFF
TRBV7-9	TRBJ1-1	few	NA	TGTGCCAGCAGCTTCGTGGGGGGCACTGAAGCTTTCTTT	CASSFVGGTEAFF